This TCR beta chain stems from a study of shared clonotypes between healthy human individuals. The overall study: Used for every donor were three CD4 naive, three CD4 memory, two CD8 naive and one CD8 memory plate.

Libraries were prepared by immunoSEQ multiplex PCR; TCRdb keeps only in-frame clonotypes and omits some of them. This sample has around 980,000 clones, with 78% found just once. The CDR3 spans 14 residues. Germline lookup yields CDR1 SQVTM and CDR2 ANQGSEA. V lost 4 bases and J 6 bases, leaving 17 bases between the germline ends. The rearrangement uses TRBV29-1 and TRBJ2-3; D unclear. The sequencing sample was made of memory CD4+ T cells from PBMCs. Specified subset: CD45RA-negative fraction. This TCR derives from a man between 18 and 29 years old in good health. Some clones in this sample may be carry-over from other donors' samples. The CDR3 is CSVAIGSGLDTQYF. In nucleotides, the CDR3 is TGCAGCGTTGCGATCGGCTCCGGTCTTGATACGCAGTATTTT.